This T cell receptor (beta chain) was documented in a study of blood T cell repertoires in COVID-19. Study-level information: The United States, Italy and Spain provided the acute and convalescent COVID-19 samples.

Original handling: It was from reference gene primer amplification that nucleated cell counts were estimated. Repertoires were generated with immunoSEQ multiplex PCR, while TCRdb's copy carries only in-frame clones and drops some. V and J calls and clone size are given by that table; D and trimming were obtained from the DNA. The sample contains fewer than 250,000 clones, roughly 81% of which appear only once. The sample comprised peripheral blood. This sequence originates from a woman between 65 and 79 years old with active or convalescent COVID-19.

The CDR3 bases are TGCGCCAGCAGCGCCCTAGGTAGCGGGATGTACAATGAGCAGTTCTTC. This gives the protein CASSALGSGMYNEQFF. The chain recombines TRBV5-1 with TRBJ2-1; 8 nucleotides match TRBD2. With V trimmed by 4 bases and J by 4 bases, 10 bases remained unmatched. Germline values: CDR1 SGHRS, CDR2 YFSETQ. The CDR3 is 16 amino acids.